The 17 T cell receptor beta chains listed next were all sequenced from one sample in a study of control samples from healthy donors and cancer patients (dated by TCRdb to 2019 to 2021). The receptor library was made with the immunoSEQ multiplex PCR assay. TCRdb took over this immuneACCESS table, retaining in-frame rearrangements with V and J assigned. Such tables are incomplete; in checked studies, under half of the missing clones stem from an unresolved V gene, and the remainder is unexplained. This sample gives 50,000 to 55,000 clones in total; approximately 89% of them show up just once. Of the sample, about 1.6% falls within the top ten clones. The sample was PBMCs. The receptors stem from a man aged 35-49 years with colorectal cancer.

The chain recombines TRBV6-5 with TRBJ2-7; D gene unclear. The CDR3 totals 14 residues. The germline gives CDR1 MNHEY, CDR2 SVGAGI. V was shortened by 3 bases and J by 2 bases, with 11 bases between the two germline ends. For the CDR3, the DNA is TGTGCCAGCAGTTATTCTCCACCCACCTACGAGCAGTACTTC. It specifies CASSYSPPTYEQYF.

This clone has more than one count but fewer than ten. The V gene is TRBV5-4, the J gene TRBJ2-3; D not resolved. CDR3 length equals 12 residues. V dropped 4 bases and J dropped 3 bases, with 6 bases sitting between them. Germline-derived CDR1 and CDR2 are SGHNT and YYREEE (reference sequence). The CDR3 nucleotides are TGTGCCAGCAGCACGGGTACAGATACGCAGTATTTT. Translated, it gives CASSTGTDTQYF.

The V gene is TRBV25-1, the J gene TRBJ2-6; TRBD2 is a possible D gene (5 bases). The germline V gene encodes CDR1 MGHDK and CDR2 SYGVNS. This CDR3 contains 15 residues. The ends were cut back, 3 bases at V and 2 bases at J, with 8 bases in the middle. Here the CDR3 reads CASSDHSAGANVLTF. The DNA for the CDR3 is TGTGCCAGCAGTGACCATAGCGCTGGGGCCAACGTCCTGACTTTC.

The V and J genes are TRBV6-2 or TRBV6-3 and TRBJ1-5; D gene ambiguous. Germline V CDR1 and CDR2: MNHEY, SVGEGT. V shed 0 bases and J shed 0 bases, with 3 bases lying between them. CDR3 length: 14 residues. Written as DNA, the CDR3 is TGTGCCAGCAGTTACTCCCATAGCAATCAGCCCCAGCATTTT. Amino acids: CASSYSHSNQPQHF.

This rearrangement joins TRBV12-5 to TRBJ2-3, with D possibly matching TRBD1 (5 bases). CDR3 length: 13 amino acids. Trimming removed 4 bases at V and 9 bases at J, with 14 bases between. CDR1 is LGHNT, CDR2 FRNRAP, per germline. The CDR3 DNA reads TGTGCTAGTGGTTCCTGGGTCTCAGGGACGCAGTATTTT. This sequence encodes CASGSWVSGTQYF.

The chain couples TRBV4-3 to TRBJ1-5; D perhaps matches TRBD1 (6 bases). The CDR3 consists of 17 residues. Germline CDR1 is LGHNA and CDR2 is YSLEER. Trimming pared 0 bases from V and 0 bases from J, leaving 12 bases between. The CDR3 bases are TGCGCCAGCAGCCAAGATTGGGGGCAGGATAGCAATCAGCCCCAGCATTTT. Translation gives CASSQDWGQDSNQPQHF.

This chain connects TRBV2 to TRBJ1-1; 8 bases line up with TRBD1. CDR1 and CDR2 (germline): SNHLY, FYNNEI. CDR3 length: 16 amino acids. The junction had 13 bases not matched to a gene; V was cut back by 6 bases and J by 4 bases. CDR3 region: CASRKDRGRWGTEAFF. The CDR3 DNA reads as TGTGCCAGCAGGAAAGACAGGGGACGTTGGGGCACTGAAGCTTTCTTT.

V and J are TRBV6-5 and TRBJ1-1; a possible D gene is TRBD1 (5 bases). The CDR3 has 11 amino acids. The germline V gene encodes CDR1 MNHEY and CDR2 SVGAGI. Trimming stripped 8 bases from V and 6 bases from J, with 10 bases between. This CDR3 is CASLRGAEAFF. CDR3 sequence (DNA): TGTGCCAGCCTCCGGGGGGCTGAAGCTTTCTTT.

This chain joins TRBV19 and TRBJ2-5; TRBD1 aligns across 8 bases. Looked up from germline, CDR1 is LNHDA and CDR2 is SQIVND (reference sequence). The CDR3 runs to 15 residues. The V segment lost 3 bases and the J segment 3 bases; nucleotides outside the gene matches: 6. The chain's CDR3 is CASSIYGTGKETQYF. CDR3 nucleotides: TGTGCCAGTAGTATTTACGGGACAGGCAAAGAGACCCAGTACTTC.

The chain couples TRBV10-2 to TRBJ1-3; the D gene is possibly TRBD1 (5 bases). The CDR3 has 17 amino acids. The V end lost 1 base, the J end lost 0 bases, and 13 bases lay between the germline ends. Germline values: CDR1 WSHSY, CDR2 SAAADI. For the CDR3, the DNA is TGCGCCAGCAGTGAGTGGGGACCGTGGAGCTCTGGAAACACCATATATTTT. Protein: CASSEWGPWSSGNTIYF.

The chain has TRBV19 and TRBJ2-2, with 7 bases lining up with TRBD1. From germline, CDR1 is LNHDA and CDR2 SQIVND (reference sequence). The ends lost 3 bases at V and 1 base at J; junction bases unmatched: 2. CDR3 length equals 15 residues. CDR3 residues: CASSIRTGNTGELFF. In DNA form, the CDR3 reads TGTGCCAGTAGTATTAGGACAGGGAACACCGGGGAGCTGTTTTTT.

CDR3 DNA: TGTGCCAGCAGCCCGGTCCCGGGACAGGGATGGGCCGGGGAGCTGTTTTTT. Protein sequence: CASSPVPGQGWAGELFF. The rearrangement joins TRBV7-9 to TRBJ2-2; 9 positions agree with TRBD1. The germline CDR1 and CDR2 sequences are SEHNR and FQNEAQ (reference sequence). This CDR3 is built from 17 residues. V shed 5 bases and J 6 bases; nucleotides not matched to a gene: 13.

The V gene is TRBV18, the J gene TRBJ2-5, with D possibly called TRBD1 or TRBD2 (5 bases each). V shed 3 bases and J shed 2 bases, with 13 bases lying between them. Germline V lookup: CDR1 KGHSH, CDR2 LQKENI. There are 15 residues in the CDR3. The CDR3 DNA sequence: TGTGCCAGCTCACCCCGCCCCAGGGAGCAAGAGACCCAGTACTTC. It yields the protein CASSPRPREQETQYF.

The chain recombines TRBV4-1 with TRBJ2-1; TRBD2 agrees at 7 bases. Germline CDR1 and CDR2: MGHRA and YSYEKL. Germline trimming cut 1 base from V and 4 bases from J; bases unmatched to any gene: 7. CDR3 length: 16 amino acids. Here the CDR3 reads CASSQVAGSIYNEQFF. CDR3 DNA: TGCGCCAGCAGCCAAGTAGCGGGCTCAATTTACAATGAGCAGTTCTTC.

The V call is TRBV23-1, the J call TRBJ1-3; 9 nucleotides agree with TRBD1. TRBV23-1 is labeled an ORF, and its function is uncertain. The CDR3 is 18 amino acids. V was clipped by 6 bases and J by 0 bases; unmatched bases: 12. The CDR3 here is CASRTPGQGESSGNTIYF. CDR3 nucleotide sequence: TGCGCCAGCAGGACTCCGGGACAGGGTGAGAGCTCTGGAAACACCATATATTTT.

V gene TRBV2 combines with J gene TRBJ2-5; D remains ambiguous. This CDR3 is 13 amino acids long. The germline V gene has CDR1 SNHLY and CDR2 FYNNEI. Trimming shortened V by 3 bases and J by 2 bases, and 7 bases separated the two germline ends. CDR3 DNA: TGTGCCAGCAGTGAGAAGATACAAGAGACCCAGTACTTC. As protein: CASSEKIQETQYF.

The CDR3 nucleotides read TGTGCCAGCAGCCACCGGGACAGCACCTACGAGCAGTACTTC. Protein: CASSHRDSTYEQYF. The rearrangement uses TRBV6-5 and TRBJ2-7; TRBD1 matches at 7 bases. This CDR3 comprises 14 residues. From germline, CDR1 is MNHEY and CDR2 SVGAGI. With 6 bases clipped from V and 2 bases from J, the junction kept 7 bases outside the gene matches.